What follows are 21 T cell receptor beta chains derived from one specimen sequenced in a study of blood T cell repertoires in COVID-19. Data came from immunoSEQ multiplex PCR; TCRdb stores just in-frame clones and leaves some out. The data contain 90,000 or so clones, approximately 82% of them singletons. Sequenced: peripheral blood. The receptors originated from a human donor in a cohort sampled during active COVID-19.

The V call is TRBV1, the J call TRBJ2-5; the table's D call TRBD2 went unverified against the DNA. TRBV1 is a documented pseudogene. The CDR3 consists of 16 residues. CDR3 sequence reads: CTSSRACLARRETQYF. For the CDR3, the DNA is TGCACCAGCAGCCGAGCGTGTCTAGCGCGTCGGGAGACCCAGTACTTC.

As concerns this clone: The junction does not match germline at one end; this may be a read error. The V call is TRBV7-7, the J call TRBJ2-1, with 11 positions matching TRBD2. This CDR3 spans 15 amino acids. Germline V gene sequence: CDR1 SSHAT, CDR2 FNYEAQ (reference sequence). The CDR3 region has the DNA TGTGCTAGCAGCGCGGGACTAGCGGCCTACAATGAGCAGTTCTTC. Protein sequence: CASSAGLAAYNEQFF.

This chain joins TRBV20-1 and TRBJ1-1; TRBD1 matches 10 bases. This CDR3 contains 11 residues. CDR1 is DFQATT, CDR2 SNEGSKA, per germline (reference sequence). The V segment lost 6 bases and the J segment 10 bases; nucleotides outside the gene matches: 5. CDR3 nucleotides: TGCAGTGCCTGGACAGGGGGGCGAGCTTTCTTT. It translates to CSAWTGGRAFF.

The rearrangement links TRBV6-1 to TRBJ2-3; D is unclear. Looked up from germline, CDR1 is MNHNS and CDR2 is SASEGT. Trimming shortened V by 3 bases and J by 5 bases, and 3 bases separated the two germline ends. This CDR3 contains 11 residues. CDR3 coding DNA: TGTGCCAGCAGTGAGAGAGATACGCAGTATTTT. Protein sequence: CASSERDTQYF.

The chain combines TRBV24-1 with TRBJ2-7; 10 bases map to TRBD1. Germline V gene sequence: CDR1 KGHDR, CDR2 SFDVKD. Losses at the gene ends were 2 bases for V and 4 bases for J; bases not matched to a gene: 4. The CDR3 has 15 amino acids. This chain's CDR3 is CATSDSRTGGYEQYF. The CDR3 DNA reads TGTGCCACCAGTGATTCCCGGACAGGGGGGTACGAGCAGTACTTC.

The rearrangement uses TRBV3-1 (or the pseudogene TRBV3-2) and TRBJ2-3, with TRBD2 matching 7 bases. The CDR3 extends over 18 amino acids. Germline V gene lookup returns CDR1 LGHDT and CDR2 YNNKEL (reference sequence). Losses at the gene ends were 10 bases for V and 1 base for J; bases not matched to a gene: 20. The CDR3 nucleotides read TGTGCCACTGCCGGGGAGGGTCCCGCAGTATATGGCACAGATACGCAGTATTTT. This sequence encodes CATAGEGPAVYGTDTQYF.

The genes are TRBV19 and TRBJ1-2; 8 positions agree with TRBD1. Germline values: CDR1 LNHDA, CDR2 SQIVND (reference sequence). The CDR3 is made up of 16 amino acids. V lost 3 bases, J lost 2 bases, and 8 bases stayed unmatched. CDR3 coding DNA: TGTGCCAGTAGTATGGGTCCGACAGGGGAGAACTATGGCTACACCTTC. Its protein is CASSMGPTGENYGYTF.

The rearrangement uses TRBV5-4 and TRBJ2-2, with D perhaps TRBD1 (5 bases). Per the germline V gene, CDR1 is SGHNT and CDR2 is YYREEE (reference sequence). Trimming left V 1 base short and J 3 bases short, with 16 bases between. This CDR3 comprises 17 residues. The CDR3 bases are TGTGCCAGCAGCTTGTTCCAGGGATTCGTGGACACCGGGGAGCTGTTTTTT. Translated: CASSLFQGFVDTGELFF.

This chain uses TRBV10-2 with TRBJ2-5; 12 bases match TRBD1. The CDR3 runs to 16 residues. The V and J ends lost 7 bases and 4 bases, in that order; junction bases with no gene match: 10. Germline CDR1 WSHSY, CDR2 SAAADI. CDR3 coding DNA: TGCGCCAGCAAACAAACCGGGACAGGGGGCGCAGAGACCCAGTACTTC. Residues: CASKQTGTGGAETQYF.

The CDR3 DNA is TGTGCCAGCAGCCAAGGTTCGAGTGGGGGAGGCGGGGAGCTGTTTTTT. Its protein is CASSQGSSGGGGELFF. The chain carries TRBV3-1 (or the pseudogene TRBV3-2) and TRBJ2-2; possible D gene TRBD2, 6 bases. The V and J ends lost 1 base and 7 bases respectively, with 16 bases between them. This CDR3 is 16 amino acids long. From germline, CDR1 is LGHDT and CDR2 YNNKEL (reference sequence).

The chain links TRBV24-1 to TRBJ1-2; 7 bases are a match to TRBD1. The V segment lost 4 bases and the J segment 0 bases; nucleotides outside the gene matches: 10. The CDR3 length is 17 residues. CDR1 KGHDR and CDR2 SFDVKD come from the germline V gene. The CDR3 DNA follows: TGTGCCACCAGTGACTCGACAGGGAGGCGGGCTAACTATGGCTACACCTTC. Residues: CATSDSTGRRANYGYTF.

The chain joins TRBV5-1 to TRBJ2-7, with D possibly TRBD1 on 6 matching bases. V shed 4 bases and J shed 5 bases, with 19 bases lying between them. The CDR3 is 15 amino acids. Germline CDR1 and CDR2: SGHRS and YFSETQ. CDR3 region: CASSADTGSFDEQYF. The CDR3 coding sequence is TGCGCCAGCAGCGCGGATACAGGGTCCTTCGACGAGCAGTACTTC.

The chain carries TRBV7-9 and TRBJ2-2; 11 bases map to TRBD2. The CDR3 totals 18 residues. Looked up from germline, CDR1 is SEHNR and CDR2 is FQNEAQ (reference sequence). Trimming cost V 2 bases and J 5 bases; bases outside gene matches: 10. For the CDR3, the DNA is TGTGCCAGCAGCTTACGTGTACTAGCGGGGGCAGGTACCGGGGAGCTGTTTTTT. Protein product: CASSLRVLAGAGTGELFF.

The gene calls are TRBV18 and TRBJ1-3; D is ambiguous. The CDR3 is made up of 14 amino acids. Germline V lookup: CDR1 KGHSH, CDR2 LQKENI. V lost 5 bases to trimming and J lost 1 base, with 9 bases between them. The CDR3 bases are TGTGCCAGCTCATCAAACTTATCTGGAAACACCATATATTTT. Its protein product is CASSSNLSGNTIYF.

J is TRBJ1-3 and V is TRBV9; perhaps TRBD1 as D (5 bases). Trimming shortened V by 4 bases and J by 6 bases, and 17 bases separated the two germline ends. The CDR3 is 15 amino acids. Germline CDR1 reads SGDLS; CDR2 reads YYNGEE. CDR3 in amino acids: CASSLSGGSLNTIYF. In DNA form, the CDR3 reads TGTGCCAGCAGCCTATCCGGGGGTTCGTTAAACACCATATATTTT.

The V and J genes are TRBV7-2 and TRBJ2-7; 7 positions agree with TRBD1. CDR3 length: 13 amino acids. Germline loops: CDR1 SGHTA, CDR2 FQGNSA. The V segment lost 5 bases and the J segment 3 bases; nucleotides outside the gene matches: 4. CDR3 in amino acids: CASSEGQRYEQYF. The CDR3, as DNA: TGTGCCAGCAGCGAGGGACAGCGCTACGAGCAGTACTTC.

This chain links TRBV11-2 with TRBJ2-7; tentatively, D is TRBD1 (5 bases). The CDR3 length is 15 residues. Germline loops: CDR1 SGHAT, CDR2 FQNNGV. Trimming removed 5 bases from V and 3 bases from J, with 17 bases in between. CDR3 protein: CASSLSMGTGYEQYF. As DNA, the CDR3 is TGTGCCAGCAGCCTTAGTATGGGAACAGGCTACGAGCAGTACTTC.

The V and J genes are TRBV2 and TRBJ1-6; no clear D. Germline V lookup: CDR1 SNHLY, CDR2 FYNNEI. This CDR3 region has 13 residues. Trimming removed 5 bases at V and 1 base at J, with 3 bases between. CDR3 region: CASSQSYNSPLHF. The CDR3, as DNA: TGTGCCAGCAGTCAATCCTATAATTCACCCCTCCACTTT.

This clone was seen only once. The V and J genes are TRBV7-2 and TRBJ2-3, with 9 bases lining up with TRBD2. CDR1 and CDR2 from the germline V gene are SGHTA and FQGNSA. J lost 0 bases, V lost 2 bases, and 9 bases had no gene match. This CDR3 is built from 18 residues. The CDR3 DNA reads as TGTGCCAGCAGCTTATGGCCACCCGGGACTAGCAGCACAGATACGCAGTATTTT. Translation: CASSLWPPGTSSTDTQYF.

This chain links TRBV11-2 with TRBJ2-1; 7 nucleotides align to TRBD1. The CDR3 has 17 residues. The germline V gene has CDR1 SGHAT and CDR2 FQNNGV. The V gene end was trimmed by 4 bases and the J gene end by 3 bases; junction bases not matched to a gene: 12. CDR3 bases: TGTGCCAGCAGCTCGAAAGGACAGGATCCCCTCTACAATGAGCAGTTCTTC. Amino acid sequence: CASSSKGQDPLYNEQFF.

DNA for the CDR3: TGCGCCAGCAGCCCCCGCGCGGGAGGCCCACAAGAGACCCAGTACTTC. As protein: CASSPRAGGPQETQYF. J is TRBJ2-5 and V is TRBV4-1, with 8 positions matching TRBD2. Losses at the gene ends were 4 bases for V and 2 bases for J; bases not matched to a gene: 9. Germline V lookup: CDR1 MGHRA, CDR2 YSYEKL. The CDR3 spans 16 residues.